This TCR beta chain was found in a study of cytomegalovirus exposure and HLA in healthy donors. Across the study: Among roughly 190 million T cells, an earlier analysis found roughly 100 million unique TCR beta sequences. Whole-study results and caveats: In an earlier analysis, in 587 donors, most V segments appeared productive either ~87% or ~30% of the time. Most TCR sequences were seen very rarely across donors, but some public TCRs occurred in many. Several of the most significant clusters appeared, in a later analysis, to be linked to common viral pathogens.

Amplification used 60 Vbeta primers and 13 Jbeta primers. Profiled with immunoSEQ multiplex PCR; TCRdb holds only in-frame clones, not every one. In total, the table holds roughly 77,000 clones. In regard to this clone: Antigen specificity is unknown.

V lost 2 bases and J 3 bases, leaving 10 bases between the germline ends. This CDR3 is 14 amino acids long. The V gene's germline CDR1 is SGHNT and CDR2 YYREEE (reference sequence). This TCR was sampled from a man between 25 and 39 years old in good health and CMV-seronegative. V gene TRBV5-4 combines with J gene TRBJ2-3; D might be TRBD1 (6 bases). The sequencing sample was made of PBMCs. CDR3 sequence (DNA): TGTGCCAGCAGCTTAGGACAGCCAACAGATACGCAGTATTTT. This encodes CASSLGQPTDTQYF.